The table lists the clone carrying this T cell receptor beta chain with a few counts. Its antigen is still unknown. The sample originates from a study of CD8 T cell repertoires and HIV-1 epitope variants. Study in general: T cells were stimulated with Twenty-five Gag and Nef peptides separately. Enriched T cells were co-cultured with equal numbers of autologous T cell-negative antigen-presenting cells. An approximately 10-day culture received IL-2, IL-7 and IL-15 on days 3 and 7.

CDR1 and CDR2 from the germline V gene are SGHDT and YYEEEE. With 0 bases removed from V and 10 bases from J, the gap between germline ends came to 10 bases. This CDR3 contains 12 residues. TCRdb's table, derived via immunoSEQ multiplex PCR, lists solely in-frame clones and lacks some. The sample includes approximately 5,000 clones, around 66% of them seen just once. Overall study findings and caveats: Under ten antigen-specific TCR beta clonotypes were found; five or six seemed cross-reactive to variants.

V gene TRBV5-6 combines with J gene TRBJ1-1, with no clear D. The TCR was taken from a male donor with HIV. The sample taken for sequencing was cultured CD8+ T cells derived from PBMCs. The CDR3 sequence is CASSLGGGRAFF. The CDR3 DNA reads TGTGCCAGCAGCTTGGGTGGAGGTAGAGCTTTCTTT.